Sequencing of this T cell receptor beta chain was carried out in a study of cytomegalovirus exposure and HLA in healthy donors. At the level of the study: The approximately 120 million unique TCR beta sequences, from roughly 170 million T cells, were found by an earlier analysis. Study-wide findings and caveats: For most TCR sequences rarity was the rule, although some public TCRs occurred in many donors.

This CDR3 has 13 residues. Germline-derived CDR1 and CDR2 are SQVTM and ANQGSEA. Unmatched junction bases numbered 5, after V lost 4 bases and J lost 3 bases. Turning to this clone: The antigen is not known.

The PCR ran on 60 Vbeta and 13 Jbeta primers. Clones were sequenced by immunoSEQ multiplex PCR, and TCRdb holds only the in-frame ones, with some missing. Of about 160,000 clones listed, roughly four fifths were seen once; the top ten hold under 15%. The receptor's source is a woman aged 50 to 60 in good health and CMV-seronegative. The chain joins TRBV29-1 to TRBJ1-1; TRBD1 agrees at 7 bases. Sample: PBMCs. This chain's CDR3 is CSVATGMDTEAFF. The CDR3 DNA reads TGCAGCGTTGCGACAGGGATGGACACTGAAGCTTTCTTT.